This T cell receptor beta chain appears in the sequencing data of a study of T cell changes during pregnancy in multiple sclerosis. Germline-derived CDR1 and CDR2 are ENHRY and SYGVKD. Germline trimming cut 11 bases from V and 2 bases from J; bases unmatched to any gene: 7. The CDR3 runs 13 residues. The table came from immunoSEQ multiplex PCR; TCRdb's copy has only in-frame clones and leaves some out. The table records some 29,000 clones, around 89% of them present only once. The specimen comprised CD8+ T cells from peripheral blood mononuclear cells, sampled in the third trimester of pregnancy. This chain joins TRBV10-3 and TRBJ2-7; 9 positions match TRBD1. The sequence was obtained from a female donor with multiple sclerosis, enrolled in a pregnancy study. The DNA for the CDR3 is TGTGCCGTCCGGGACAGGGACACCTACGAGCAGTACTTC. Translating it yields CAVRDRDTYEQYF.